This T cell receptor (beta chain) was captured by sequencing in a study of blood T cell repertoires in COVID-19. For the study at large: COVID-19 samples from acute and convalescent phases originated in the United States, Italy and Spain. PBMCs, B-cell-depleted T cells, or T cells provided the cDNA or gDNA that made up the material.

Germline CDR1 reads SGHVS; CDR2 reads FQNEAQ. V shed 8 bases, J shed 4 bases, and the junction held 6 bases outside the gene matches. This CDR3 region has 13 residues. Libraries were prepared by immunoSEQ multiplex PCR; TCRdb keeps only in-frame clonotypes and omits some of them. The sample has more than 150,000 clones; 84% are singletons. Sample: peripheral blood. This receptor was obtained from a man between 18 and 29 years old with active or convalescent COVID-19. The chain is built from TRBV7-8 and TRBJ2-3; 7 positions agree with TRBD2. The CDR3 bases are TGTGCCAGCGGCGGGAGAGTCCCAGATACGCAGTATTTT. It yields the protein CASGGRVPDTQYF.